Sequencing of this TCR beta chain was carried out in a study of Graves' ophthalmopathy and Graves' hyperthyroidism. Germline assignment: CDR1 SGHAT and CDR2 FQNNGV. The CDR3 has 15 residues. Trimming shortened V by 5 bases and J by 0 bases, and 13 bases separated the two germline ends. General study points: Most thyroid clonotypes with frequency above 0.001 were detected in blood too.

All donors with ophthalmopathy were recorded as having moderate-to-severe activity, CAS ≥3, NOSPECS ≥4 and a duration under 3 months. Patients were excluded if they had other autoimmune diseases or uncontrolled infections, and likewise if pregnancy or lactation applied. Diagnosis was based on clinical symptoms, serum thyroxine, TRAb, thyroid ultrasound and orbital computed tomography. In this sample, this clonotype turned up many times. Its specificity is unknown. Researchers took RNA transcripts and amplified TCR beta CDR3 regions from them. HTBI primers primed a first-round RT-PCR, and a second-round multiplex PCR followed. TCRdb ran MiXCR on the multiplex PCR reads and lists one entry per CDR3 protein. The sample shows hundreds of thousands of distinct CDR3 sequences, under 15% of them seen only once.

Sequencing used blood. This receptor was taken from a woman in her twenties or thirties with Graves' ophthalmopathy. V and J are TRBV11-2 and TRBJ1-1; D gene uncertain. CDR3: CASSPRHDMNTEAFF. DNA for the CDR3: TGTGCCAGCAGCCCCCGACACGACATGAACACTGAAGCTTTCTTT. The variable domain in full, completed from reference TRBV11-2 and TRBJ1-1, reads EAGVAQSPRYKIIEKRQSVAFWCNPISGHATLYWYQQILGQGPKLLIQFQNNGVVDDSQLPKDRFSAERLKGVDSTLKIQPAKLEDSAVYLCASSPRHDMNTEAFFGQGTRLTVV.